The T cell receptor (beta chain) described here comes from a study of response to subunit inactivated influenza vaccine listed by TCRdb under 2018. Context from the whole study: Deep quantitative profiling of the T cell receptor repertoire was used in the study to follow responses to a trivalent subunit inactivated influenza vaccine. Points the paper makes about the study in general: According to the authors, only a limited number of new T cells may be recruited by each seasonal influenza vaccination.

This clonotype was counted between two and nine times. This receptor's antigen is unknown. Within one base of it there is no much larger clone, and no base qualities were kept. Receptor amplification or capture employed RT-PCR. For sequencing, an Illumina HiSeq 2500 was employed. TCRdb cleaned the public reads at Q25 with fastp, built clones with MiXCR and kept in-frame beta chains. Rows merge per CDR3 protein into single entries with the most common DNA and genes. In all, the sample holds hundreds of thousands of distinct CDR3 sequences, and less than 15% of those were seen once. About 7.6% of the sample goes to the ten largest clones. The origin of this receptor is a man in his fifties or sixties who received an inactivated influenza vaccine. Donor details come from another sample of the same person, matched by shared clones. The sequencing here drew on PBMCs from blood, taken approximately 15 days before vaccination.

The CDR3 is CASQGTGVYEQYF. Here is the DNA: TGTGCCAGTCAAGGGACTGGAGTCTACGAGCAGTACTTC. In this chain, TRBV2 is recombined with TRBJ2-7; the best D guess is TRBD2, with 6 bases matching. V and J are truncated by 9 bases and 3 bases respectively, leaving an intervening sequence of 15 bases. The CDR3 starts with the cysteine, ends with the phenylalanine, and has 13 residues. This entry keeps only the CDR3 DNA: 39 bases, framed from base 1. The germline V gene provides CDR1 SNHLY and CDR2 FYNNEI.